The clone carrying this T cell receptor beta chain came up a few times. The antigen is not known. This PCR relied on a set of 60 Vbeta primers and 13 Jbeta primers. The protocol was immunoSEQ multiplex PCR, while the TCRdb copy is restricted to in-frame clones and leaves out a portion. The sample has over 200,000 clones, about 80% seen once. This sample is part of a study of cytomegalovirus exposure and HLA in healthy donors. Whole-study findings and limits: The majority of CMV-associated TCR beta chains were reported as apparently HLA-restricted in a later analysis. Through in vitro validation, a few CMV-associated chains were shown to be specific for CMV antigens. Later analysis found that TCR beta chains associated with HLA were more clonally expanded than other, equally common chains. The study designated some 180 TCR beta chains cytomegalovirus-associated.

This CDR3 region has 15 residues. J lost 0 bases, V lost 2 bases, and 2 bases had no gene match. Germline V lookup: CDR1 SGDLS, CDR2 YYNGEE. Material for sequencing was PBMCs. The V call is TRBV9, the J call TRBJ1-3, with TRBD1 identical over 7 bases. The sequence came from a man aged 40-50 years in good health and CMV-seropositive. DNA for the CDR3: TGTGCCAGCAGCGTCGGACAGGCCTCTGGAAACACCATATATTTT. Its translation: CASSVGQASGNTIYF.